These 32 T cell receptor beta chains came from one sample sequenced in a study of type 1 and type 2 diabetes patients. The PCR template was genomic DNA. A primer set of 30 forward and 13 reverse primers amplified the CDR3. TCRdb reanalysed the multiplex PCR reads using MiXCR and keeps one entry per CDR3 protein. The top ten clones hold roughly 13% of a sample with 250,000 to 300,000 distinct CDR3 sequences, roughly 44% of them seen once. What was sequenced was peripheral blood mononuclear cells (PBMCs). The source is a man between 18 and 29 years old with type 2 diabetes.

This sequence joins TRBV7-9 and TRBJ2-5; 9 nucleotides match TRBD1. Germline V gives CDR1 SEHNR, CDR2 FQNEAQ (reference sequence). V was pared by 5 bases and J by 3 bases, with 7 bases of the junction left unmatched. This CDR3 comprises 15 residues. CDR3 in amino acids: CASSPRDREKETQYF. As DNA, the CDR3 is TGTGCCAGCAGCCCCCGGGACAGGGAAAAAGAGACCCAGTACTTC. The full variable domain, its missing parts supplied by reference TRBV7-9 and TRBJ2-5, is DTGVSQNPRHKITKRGQNVTFRCDPISEHNRLYWYRQTLGQGPEFLTYFQNEAQLEKSRLLSDRFSAERPKGSFSTLEIQRTEQGDSAMYLCASSPRDREKETQYFGPGTRLLVL.

V is TRBV7-8 and J is TRBJ2-7; TRBD2 aligns across 7 bases. The V gene's germline CDR1 is SGHVS and CDR2 FQNEAQ. The length of the CDR3 is 18 residues. V was clipped by 6 bases and J by 4 bases; unmatched bases: 21. CDR3 sequence reads: CASSFYLGRGLYTYEQYF. CDR3 DNA: TGTGCCAGCAGTTTTTATCTGGGCCGGGGACTATACACTTACGAGCAGTACTTC. The full variable domain, completed using reference TRBV7-8 and TRBJ2-7, is GAGVSQSPRYKVAKRGQDVALRCDPISGHVSLFWYQQALGQGPEFLTYFQNEAQLDKSGLPSDRFFAERPEGSVSTLKIQRTQQEDSAVYLCASSFYLGRGLYTYEQYFGPGTRLTVT.

This clonotype was counted a few times. V gene TRBV19 combines with J gene TRBJ2-3; D remains unclear. With 2 bases removed from V and 5 bases from J, the gap between germline ends came to 2 bases. The germline gives CDR1 LNHDA, CDR2 SQIVND (reference sequence). The CDR3 runs to 11 residues. The CDR3 spells CASSIRDTQYF. In DNA, the CDR3 is TGTGCCAGTAGTATAAGAGATACGCAGTATTTT. Filled out from reference TRBV19 and TRBJ2-3, the complete variable domain reads DGGITQSPKYLFRKEGQNVTLSCEQNLNHDAMYWYRQDPGQGLRLIYYSQIVNDFQKGDIAEGYSVSREKKESFPLTVTSAQKNPTAFYLCASSIRDTQYFGPGTRLTVL.

CDR3 region: CASSLMGTEAFF. The CDR3, as DNA: TGTGCCAGCAGTTTGATGGGAACGGAAGCTTTCTTT. V is TRBV12-3 or TRBV12-4 and J is TRBJ1-1; the D is unclear. V gave up 3 bases and J gave up 8 bases, with 10 bases separating them. This CDR3 comprises 12 residues.

This clonotype was picked up a small number of times. The gene calls are TRBV20-1 and TRBJ2-2; D may be TRBD1 (6 bases). Germline-derived CDR1 and CDR2 are DFQATT and SNEGSKA (reference sequence). The CDR3 extends over 16 amino acids. V lost 4 bases and J 3 bases, leaving 18 bases between the germline ends. The CDR3 sequence: CSANGEQGGDTGELFF. The CDR3 nucleotides read TGCAGTGCTAATGGGGAACAGGGTGGGGACACCGGGGAGCTGTTTTTT.

Points on this clonotype: At one of its ends the junction is not consistent with the germline gene, which may arise from a read error. The CDR3 here is CAVREDSSYEQYF. In DNA form, the CDR3 reads TGTGCCGTCAGGGAGGACAGCTCCTACGAGCAGTACTTC. J is TRBJ2-7 and V is TRBV10-3, with D possibly being TRBD1 or TRBD2 (6 bases each). CDR3 length: 13 residues. CDR1 and CDR2 (germline): ENHRY, SYGVKD.

The sample holds many counts of this clonotype. This rearrangement joins TRBV4-3 to TRBJ2-7, with TRBD1 matching 9 bases. CDR3 length: 20 amino acids. Losses at the gene ends were 1 base for V and 3 bases for J; bases not matched to a gene: 19. Germline assignment: CDR1 LGHNA and CDR2 YSLEER. CDR3 amino acids: CASSQGTGTGIIPRHYEQYF. In DNA form, the CDR3 reads TGCGCCAGCAGCCAAGGTACCGGGACAGGGATAATTCCTCGGCACTACGAGCAGTACTTC.

The chain employs TRBV9 and TRBJ2-2, with 7 positions matching TRBD1. After removal of 5 bases from V and 5 bases from J, the junction contained 6 bases not matched to a gene. Germline CDR1 is SGDLS and CDR2 is YYNGEE. The CDR3 consists of 14 residues. CDR3 residues: CASRRGGGTGELFF. CDR3 nucleotides: TGTGCCAGCAGACGAGGGGGCGGAACCGGGGAGCTGTTTTTT.

The chain joins TRBV7-2 to TRBJ2-5; D gene unclear. CDR1 and CDR2 (germline): SGHTA, FQGNSA. The CDR3 contains 16 residues. Deletions cut 5 bases from V and 5 bases from J, with 21 bases between. CDR3 sequence reads: CASSLDTVGPMETQYF. CDR3 in DNA: TGTGCCAGCAGCCTAGACACAGTTGGGCCCATGGAGACCCAGTACTTC.

This chain connects TRBV5-1 to TRBJ2-5; the D gene is possibly TRBD1 (6 bases). The CDR3 runs to 17 residues. V lost 5 bases and J 4 bases, leaving 24 bases between the germline ends. Germline loops: CDR1 SGHRS, CDR2 YFSETQ. The CDR3 here is CASRYPSKTTGRETQYF. For the CDR3, the DNA is TGCGCCAGCAGATATCCATCAAAAACCACAGGGAGAGAGACCCAGTACTTC.

This clonotype was counted a single time. The genes are TRBV25-1 and TRBJ1-5, with no clear D. The germline V gene has CDR1 MGHDK and CDR2 SYGVNS. V dropped 1 base and J dropped 6 bases, with 10 bases sitting between them. This CDR3 contains 14 residues. The chain's CDR3 is CASSESAGGQPQHF. Here the CDR3 DNA reads TGTGCCAGCAGTGAATCGGCAGGAGGTCAGCCCCAGCATTTT.

The sample holds a few counts of this clonotype. This chain joins TRBV7-8 and TRBJ1-2; a possible D gene is TRBD1 (5 bases). V lost 5 bases and J lost 2, with 12 bases in between. This CDR3 has 14 amino acids. CDR1 and CDR2 from the germline V gene are SGHVS and FQNEAQ. The CDR3 region has the DNA TGTGCCAGCAGCCGCGGGGACGTAAACTATGGCTACACCTTC. It encodes CASSRGDVNYGYTF.

On this clonotype itself: The junction does not match germline at one end; this may be a read error. The chain links TRBV11-2 to TRBJ2-3; weak D call: TRBD2 (6 bases). CDR1 is SGHAT, CDR2 FQNNGV, per germline. This CDR3 has 17 amino acids. CDR3 DNA sequence: TGTGCTAGCAGCTTAGGACAAACTAGCCGCAGCACAGATACGCAGTATTTT. Translation: CASSLGQTSRSTDTQYF.

This clonotype was detected a few times. This chain joins TRBV7-9 and TRBJ2-2, with TRBD2 identical over 9 bases. The length of the CDR3 is 16 residues. CDR1 is SEHNR and CDR2 is FQNEAQ in the germline V gene (reference sequence). After removal of 5 bases from V and 2 bases from J, the junction contained 6 bases not matched to a gene. The CDR3 coding sequence is TGTGCCAGCAGCGCAAGACTAGCGGAAAACACCGGGGAGCTGTTTTTT. Its translation: CASSARLAENTGELFF.

This clonotype was seen many times. The CDR3 region is CASRQNMNTEAFF. DNA of the CDR3: TGTGCCAGCAGACAGAACATGAACACTGAAGCTTTCTTT. This sequence joins TRBV12-3 or TRBV12-4 and TRBJ1-1; no definite D call. V shed 6 bases and J shed 0 bases, with 8 bases lying between them. The CDR3 is made up of 13 amino acids.

V gene TRBV7-8 combines with J gene TRBJ2-7; D may be TRBD1 (5 bases). V lost 4 bases and J 5 bases, leaving 15 bases between the germline ends. Germline V gene sequence: CDR1 SGHVS, CDR2 FQNEAQ. The CDR3 totals 14 residues. The CDR3 reads CASSSTEGVHEQYF. In DNA form, the CDR3 reads TGTGCCAGCAGCTCGACGGAAGGGGTCCACGAGCAGTACTTC. Looking up the rest from reference TRBV7-8 and TRBJ2-7 gives the full variable domain: GAGVSQSPRYKVAKRGQDVALRCDPISGHVSLFWYQQALGQGPEFLTYFQNEAQLDKSGLPSDRFFAERPEGSVSTLKIQRTQQEDSAVYLCASSSTEGVHEQYFGPGTRLTVT.

Notes on this clonotype: One end of the junction varies from germline; a read error may be responsible. V usage is TRBV15 and J usage is TRBJ1-1; the D gene is possibly TRBD1 (6 bases). There are 16 residues in the CDR3. CDR1 is LNHNV, CDR2 YYDKDF, per germline (reference sequence). CDR3 sequence (DNA): TGTGCCACCGGCAGGGGCATTGTGGGACCGAACACTGAAGCTTTCTTT. It is translated as CATGRGIVGPNTEAFF. Based on the CDR3 plus reference TRBV15 and TRBJ1-1, the full variable domain is DAMVIQNPRYQVTQFGKPVTLSCSQTLNHNVMYWYQQKSSQAPKLLFHYYDKDFNNEADTPDNFQSRRPNTSFCFLDIRSPGLGDTAMYLCATGRGIVGPNTEAFFGQGTRLTVV.

V gene TRBV2 combines with J gene TRBJ2-3; TRBD1 or TRBD2 may be the D gene (5 bases each). The CDR3 loop spans 16 amino acids. Trimming took 2 bases from V and 14 from J, leaving 26 bases between them. Germline CDR1 and CDR2: SNHLY and FYNNEI. The DNA for the CDR3 is TGTGCCAGCAGTGAACCAACACCTTTGGGGACCGGGGAGCTGTATTTT. Amino acids: CASSEPTPLGTGELYF.

The CDR3 sequence is CASGGRRNTEAFF. The CDR3 bases are TGTGCCTCGGGGGGGAGGCGGAACACTGAAGCTTTCTTT. V is TRBV28 and J is TRBJ1-1; a possible D gene is TRBD1 (5 bases). V was trimmed by 11 bases and J by 1 base, leaving 14 bases between them. The V gene's germline CDR1 is MDHEN and CDR2 SYDVKM. The CDR3 is made up of 13 amino acids.

Points on this clonotype: The junction departs from the called germline gene at one end, perhaps through a read error. V gene TRBV5-1 combines with J gene TRBJ1-1, with 10 bases that match TRBD1. This CDR3 has 15 residues. Germline V gives CDR1 SGHRS, CDR2 YFSETQ. The CDR3 loop is CASRDRGKANPEAFF. Written as DNA, the CDR3 is TGCGCCAGCAGGGACAGGGGGAAGGCGAACCCTGAAGCTTTCTTT.

This clonotype occurred a few times. In nucleotides, the CDR3 is TGTGCCAGCAGCTTGGACAGGGGGTCACCCCTCCACTTT. Translation gives CASSLDRGSPLHF. The chain employs TRBV7-3 and TRBJ1-6, with 10 bases aligning to TRBD1. The length of the CDR3 is 13 residues. V was pared by 3 bases and J by 10 bases, with 0 bases of the junction left unmatched. Germline lookup yields CDR1 SGHTA and CDR2 FQGTGA.

This clonotype turned up a few times. The rearrangement links TRBV6-5 to TRBJ1-5; D is ambiguous. CDR3 length: 19 amino acids. Germline CDR1 reads MNHEY; CDR2 reads SVGAGI. Trimming stripped 4 bases from V and 0 bases from J, with 22 bases between. The CDR3 nucleotides are TGTGCCAGCAGTTTGGGCGGCGGGGTTAAAGGCCATAGCAATCAGCCCCAGCATTTT. This gives the protein CASSLGGGVKGHSNQPQHF.

This clonotype appeared a few times. The chain joins TRBV20-1 to TRBJ2-7; 12 nucleotides line up with TRBD1. Germline assignment: CDR1 DFQATT and CDR2 SNEGSKA (reference sequence). The CDR3 spans 15 residues. V lost 6 bases and J lost 2; bases outside the gene matches: 8. This CDR3 is CSAEVGTGGPYEQYF. The CDR3 coding sequence is TGCAGTGCGGAGGTCGGGACAGGGGGCCCCTACGAGCAGTACTTC.

The chain has TRBV2 and TRBJ2-3; tentatively, D is TRBD2 (5 bases). The CDR3 extends over 16 amino acids. The germline V and J ends were trimmed by 2 bases and 5 bases, with 17 bases remaining between them. The germline CDR1 and CDR2 sequences are SNHLY and FYNNEI. CDR3 loop: CASSETPSAEEDTQYF. CDR3 nucleotides: TGTGCCAGCAGTGAAACGCCGTCGGCGGAGGAAGATACGCAGTATTTT.

The rearrangement uses TRBV7-7 and TRBJ2-1; 7 positions agree with TRBD2. V was clipped by 5 bases and J by 4 bases; unmatched bases: 8. The CDR3 is 15 residues long. The germline gives CDR1 SSHAT, CDR2 FNYEAQ (reference sequence). Here the CDR3 DNA reads TGTGCCAGCAGCCCTGGACTAGTGGATTACAATGAGCAGTTCTTC. Translating it yields CASSPGLVDYNEQFF.

The chain has TRBV7-3 and TRBJ2-7; 9 nucleotides line up with TRBD1. This CDR3 comprises 14 residues. Germline V gene sequence: CDR1 SGHTA, CDR2 FQGTGA. V was pared by 6 bases and J by 6 bases, with 9 bases of the junction left unmatched. CDR3 nucleotide sequence: TGTGCCAGCAGTTTAGGGACAGGGAACTGCGAGCAGTACTTC. This encodes CASSLGTGNCEQYF.

The chain joins TRBV19 to TRBJ2-2; perhaps TRBD2 as D (6 bases). The CDR3 consists of 15 residues. With 6 bases removed from V and 1 base from J, the gap between germline ends came to 12 bases. Germline CDR1 LNHDA, CDR2 SQIVND (reference sequence). DNA for the CDR3: TGTGCCAGTAGACCCGGGAGATTGAACACCGGGGAGCTGTTTTTT. Residues: CASRPGRLNTGELFF. Filled out from reference TRBV19 and TRBJ2-2, the complete variable domain reads DGGITQSPKYLFRKEGQNVTLSCEQNLNHDAMYWYRQDPGQGLRLIYYSQIVNDFQKGDIAEGYSVSREKKESFPLTVTSAQKNPTAFYLCASRPGRLNTGELFFGEGSRLTVL.

The J gene is TRBJ2-1, the V gene TRBV5-1; TRBD2 agrees at 8 bases. Germline CDR1 and CDR2: SGHRS and YFSETQ. Trimming at V came to 0 bases and at J to 2 bases, leaving 1 base not matched to a gene. CDR3 length equals 15 residues. The CDR3 region is CASSLGLAPYNEQFF. For the CDR3, the DNA is TGCGCCAGCAGCTTGGGACTAGCGCCCTACAATGAGCAGTTCTTC.

This clonotype was seen only a few times. The CDR3 region is CASSSQANTGELFF. The CDR3 DNA sequence: TGTGCCAGCAGTTCTCAGGCAAACACCGGGGAGCTGTTTTTT. The V and J genes are TRBV6-6 and TRBJ2-2, with D unclear. Germline loops: CDR1 MNHNY, CDR2 SVGAGI (reference sequence). With 4 bases removed from V and 2 bases from J, the gap between germline ends came to 8 bases. This CDR3 comprises 14 residues.

This clonotype occurred a few times. The rearrangement uses TRBV7-8 and TRBJ2-7; the D gene is possibly TRBD1 (6 bases). There are 15 residues in the CDR3. The V and J ends lost 3 bases and 5 bases respectively, with 17 bases between them. Germline V lookup: CDR1 SGHVS, CDR2 FQNEAQ. The CDR3 region is CASSFDRLQRNEQYF. The DNA of the CDR3 is TGTGCCAGCAGCTTCGACAGGTTACAAAGAAACGAGCAGTACTTC.

The chain uses TRBV20-1 and TRBJ2-1; D possibly corresponds to TRBD2 (6 bases). The germline gives CDR1 DFQATT, CDR2 SNEGSKA (reference sequence). The CDR3 covers 13 residues. V gave up 5 bases and J gave up 4 bases, with 12 bases separating them. Here the CDR3 reads CSALAHGYNEQFF. CDR3 bases: TGCAGTGCTCTAGCGCATGGATACAATGAGCAGTTCTTC.

This rearrangement joins TRBV19 to TRBJ2-7; D unclear. Germline CDR1 LNHDA, CDR2 SQIVND (reference sequence). The CDR3 loop spans 13 amino acids. V lost 2 bases, J lost 2 bases, and 7 bases lay in between. The CDR3 spells CASSITEAYEQYF. CDR3 sequence (DNA): TGTGCCAGTAGTATAACTGAGGCCTACGAGCAGTACTTC.